This TCR beta chain was recovered during a study of T cell responses to AZD1222 COVID-19 vaccine. The CDR3 length is 15 residues. The germline CDR1 and CDR2 sequences are MNHEY and SVGEGT. V lost 0 bases and J lost 0, with 9 bases in between. Clones were read by immunoSEQ multiplex PCR, and TCRdb kept only the in-frame ones, dropping some. The sample records 130,000 to 150,000 clones, 80% to 95% being singletons. Notes on this clone: Its antigen remains unknown.

Findings and limits, study-wide: Nearly half of spike-specific TCRs reportedly go after variant regions that carry no mutations. Receipt of two AZD1222 doses was followed by a rise in Spike-specific TCR breadth and depth. A mostly white British donor set with more females was recruited, and clonal diversity was possibly underestimated.

The sequences come from peripheral blood, collected on day 0 of AZD1222 vaccination. This rearrangement joins TRBV6-2 or TRBV6-3 to TRBJ2-7; a weak D match, TRBD2 (5 bases). This TCR derives from an adult in good health. CDR3 protein: CASSYSLAPSYEQYF. The CDR3 coding sequence is TGTGCCAGCAGTTACTCCCTAGCCCCCTCCTACGAGCAGTACTTC.